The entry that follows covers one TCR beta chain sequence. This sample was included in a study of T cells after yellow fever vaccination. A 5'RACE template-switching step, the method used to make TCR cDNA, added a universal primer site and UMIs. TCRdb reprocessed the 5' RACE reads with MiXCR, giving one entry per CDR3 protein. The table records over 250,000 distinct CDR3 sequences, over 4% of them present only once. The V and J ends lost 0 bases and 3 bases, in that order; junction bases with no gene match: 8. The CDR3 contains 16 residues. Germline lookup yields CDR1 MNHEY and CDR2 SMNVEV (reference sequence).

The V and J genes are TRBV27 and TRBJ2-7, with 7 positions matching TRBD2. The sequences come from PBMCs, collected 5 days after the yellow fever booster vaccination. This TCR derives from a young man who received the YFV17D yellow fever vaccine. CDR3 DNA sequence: TGTGCCAGCAGTTTATCTTACTCTAGCGGACACTACGAGCAGTACGTC. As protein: CASSLSYSSGHYEQYV.